Below, one TCR beta chain is given with its context. Its antigen is not identified. The time point: sample taken at primary tumor resection. Unsorted tumor, nontumor lung tissue or cryopreserved PBMC supplied the whole RNA. The 60 to 80 donors had untreated early-stage non-small cell lung cancer. TCR cDNA molecules were tagged individually, and each one carried a unique molecular identifier. TCRdb re-called the 5' RACE reads through MiXCR, storing one row per CDR3 protein. The sample gives under 75,000 distinct CDR3 sequences, 10% to 15% of which show up once; over 5.5% is in the top ten. The CDR3 sequence is 16 residues long. Trimming took off 0 bases at V and 2 bases at J, with 13 bases between the two ends. Looked up from germline, CDR1 is SGHTA and CDR2 is FQGNSA. The data originate from a study of spatial heterogeneity in lung cancer. Study-level results: More often at tumor resection than at routine follow-up, ubiquitous expanded tumor TCRs were detected in the blood.

The gene calls are TRBV7-2 and TRBJ2-5; a possible D gene is TRBD2 (6 bases). The sample in question was PBMCs, obtained at surgery. The TCR was taken from a male donor with early-stage non-small cell lung cancer. CDR3: CASSLAIGTAQETQYF. The CDR3 nucleotides are TGTGCCAGCAGCTTAGCGATAGGGACTGCTCAAGAGACCCAGTACTTC.